The T cell receptor (beta chain) described here comes from a study of T cells in Graves' hyperthyroidism and ophthalmopathy (dated by TCRdb to the late 2010s). For context, the study as a whole: Peripheral blood was collected at initial diagnosis, before any treatment. To identify distinguishing TCR V-J signatures, a discovery cohort of roughly 100 patients was used, comprising 40 to 45 with Graves' ophthalmopathy and 57 with stable Graves' hyperthyroidism. An independent validation cohort of around 19 hyperthyroidism patients and 17 patients who later progressed to ophthalmopathy tested prospective prediction of ophthalmopathy. The approximately 98 discovery patients were randomly divided into training and test sets at a 7:3 ratio. Thyroid tissue and blood T-cell repertoires from more than 5 Graves' hyperthyroidism patients were also compared in the study. Following sampling, methimazole starting at 30 mg daily was given to hyperthyroidism patients, and high-dose intravenous methylprednisolone was given to ophthalmopathy patients. According to the paper, TCR Vbeta CDR3 sequencing was carried out on over 130 peripheral blood samples, which came from approximately 41 ophthalmopathy, under 80 hyperthyroidism and approximately 17 progressor patients.

TCR beta CDR3 regions were amplified from RNA transcripts. The first round of RT-PCR for the TCR CDR3 was performed with the HTBI primer set and the Qiagen OneStep RT-PCR kit. Libraries were constructed in a second round of multiplex PCR, after which size selection and purification were performed. Libraries were sequenced paired-end with 100 bp reads on an Illumina HiSeq2000. Per the original workflow: SOAPnuke was used to process the raw data, with reads discarded if the reads contained adapters or uncalled bases, had a mean Phred below 15, or lacked an exact constant-primer or identifier match. High-quality paired reads were merged using COPE v1.2.5, and each unique nucleotide sequence was defined as a clonotype. MiTCR v1.1 was used to align the clonotypes against IMGT TRBV, TRBD and TRBJ reference segments. Only V-J combinations with frequency above 0.0001, covering approximately 99% of repertoires, were analysed. The TCS score was defined as F50 (clonal expansion) divided by E x V (chaos), with BLOSUM62-based TCRdist calculated between CDR3 peptides within each V-J. Welch's t-statistics and random forest reduced 450 to 600 V-J features to 10 to 15, which were used in a naive Bayes classifier (R e1071). The public reads were reprocessed in TCRdb via fastp at Q25 and MiXCR, keeping in-frame beta chains. Entries that share a CDR3 protein sequence are merged under the most common genes and DNA. TCRdb's processing, not the authors', yielded these V and J calls. The sample yields about 290,000 distinct CDR3 sequences; roughly 19% were counted once. The ten largest clones represent about 40% of the sample.

Paper-wide results and their limitations: During validation, the model predicted progression to ophthalmopathy a median of roughly six months ahead of onset, with 60% to 71% sensitivity and almost 75% specificity. Ophthalmopathy was separated from stable hyperthyroidism by a 13 V-J signature model, with 85% to 90% sensitivity and just over 81% specificity obtained in cross-validation and 80%/75% obtained in testing. Blood samples also contained most of the expanded thyroid clonotypes (frequency above 0.001), which suggests that blood repertoires may reflect thyroid immune responses. No statistical method was used to set the sample size in advance, and investigators knew the group allocation.

This clonotype occurred many times. Its binding antigen is unknown. Base qualities are not at hand, and no much larger clone is one base apart. V is shortened by 6 bases, J by 0 bases, and the region joining them spans 9 bases. Sequences KGHSH (CDR1) and LQKENI (CDR2) are obtained from the germline V gene. Taken from cysteine to phenylalanine, the CDR3 has 15 residues. Left in the record is the CDR3 DNA by itself, 45 bases read in frame from the first base. Ophthalmopathy patients had moderately to severely active disease, with a Clinical Activity Score of 3 or more, a NOSPECS grade of 4 or more, and a disease duration of less than 3 months. The study excluded patients with uncontrolled infections, other autoimmune diseases, pregnancy or lactation. Diagnoses were based on clinical symptoms, serum thyroxine and TRAb, thyroid ultrasound and orbital computed tomography. Ficoll-Paque density gradient centrifugation was used to isolate PBMCs from about 10 ml of fresh peripheral blood. Trizol reagent was used to extract total RNA, and RNA quality was then checked on an Agilent 2100 Bioanalyzer.

The sequence derives from a man aged 50-60 years with Graves' ophthalmopathy. The specimen sequenced was blood. The chain couples TRBV18 to TRBJ2-6, with the D gene uncertain. The bases read TGTGCCAGCTCCTCCGGCCGCTCTGGGGCCAACGTCCTGACTTTC. This yields the protein CASSSGRSGANVLTF. When the CDR3 is completed using the reference TRBV18 and TRBJ2-6 genes on either side, the full variable domain is NAGVMQNPRHLVRRRGQEARLRCSPMKGHSHVYWYRQLPEEGLKFMVYLQKENIIDESGMPKERFSAEFPKEGPSILRIQQVVRGDSAAYFCASSSGRSGANVLTFGAGSRLTVL.